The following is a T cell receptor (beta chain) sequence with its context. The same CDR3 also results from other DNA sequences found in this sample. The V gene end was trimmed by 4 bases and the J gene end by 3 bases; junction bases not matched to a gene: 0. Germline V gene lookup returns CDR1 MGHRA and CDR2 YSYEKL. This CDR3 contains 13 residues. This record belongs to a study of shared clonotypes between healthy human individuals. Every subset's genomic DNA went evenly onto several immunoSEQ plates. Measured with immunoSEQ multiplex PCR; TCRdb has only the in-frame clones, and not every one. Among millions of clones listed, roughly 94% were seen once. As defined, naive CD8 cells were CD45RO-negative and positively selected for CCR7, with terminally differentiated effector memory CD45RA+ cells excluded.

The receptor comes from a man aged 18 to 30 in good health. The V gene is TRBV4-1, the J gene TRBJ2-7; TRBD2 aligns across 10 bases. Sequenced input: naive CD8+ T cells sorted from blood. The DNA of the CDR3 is TGCGCCAGCAGCCGACTAGCGGGCTACGAGCAGTACTTC. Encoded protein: CASSRLAGYEQYF.